This T cell receptor beta chain was documented in a study of cytomegalovirus exposure and HLA in healthy donors. The PCR had 60 Vbeta and 13 Jbeta primers. TCRdb keeps only in-frame clones here, not all; method: immunoSEQ multiplex PCR. The table for this sample gives 55,000 to 75,000 clones. To note about this clone: Its matching antigen is unknown.

Study-level results: About 87% or about 30% of the time was how often most TCR beta V segments were productive, according to an earlier analysis. CMV serostatus was the only recorded immune exposure for donors.

Sequenced sample: PBMCs. This receptor was taken from a young woman in good health and CMV-seronegative.

The CDR3 nucleotides are TGTGCCAGCAGTGAAGTGGGGCATTACGAGCAGTACTTC. Translated, it gives CASSEVGHYEQYF. The J gene is TRBJ2-7, the V gene TRBV2; D is possibly TRBD1 (5 bases). The germline V gene encodes CDR1 SNHLY and CDR2 FYNNEI. This CDR3 comprises 13 residues. Trimming left V 1 base short and J 4 bases short, with 8 bases between.